This T cell receptor beta chain was captured in a study of T cell responses to AZD1222 COVID-19 vaccine. The repertoire was sequenced with immunoSEQ multiplex PCR; TCRdb's copy has only in-frame clones and lacks some. The sample lists about 84,000 clones, approximately 85% occurring once. This clone was found once. V trimming: 6 bases; J trimming: 6 bases; junction bases outside the gene matches: 6. CDR1 and CDR2 from the germline V gene are MDHEN and SYDVKM. This CDR3 contains 13 residues. The material was peripheral blood, obtained 28 days after the second AZD1222 dose. The rearrangement uses TRBV28 and TRBJ2-5, with 8 bases identical to TRBD2. The receptor's source is an adult who received the AZD1222 COVID-19 vaccine. The CDR3 region has the DNA TGTGCCAGCAGCACCGGGACTAGAAAGACCCAGTACTTC. It encodes CASSTGTRKTQYF.